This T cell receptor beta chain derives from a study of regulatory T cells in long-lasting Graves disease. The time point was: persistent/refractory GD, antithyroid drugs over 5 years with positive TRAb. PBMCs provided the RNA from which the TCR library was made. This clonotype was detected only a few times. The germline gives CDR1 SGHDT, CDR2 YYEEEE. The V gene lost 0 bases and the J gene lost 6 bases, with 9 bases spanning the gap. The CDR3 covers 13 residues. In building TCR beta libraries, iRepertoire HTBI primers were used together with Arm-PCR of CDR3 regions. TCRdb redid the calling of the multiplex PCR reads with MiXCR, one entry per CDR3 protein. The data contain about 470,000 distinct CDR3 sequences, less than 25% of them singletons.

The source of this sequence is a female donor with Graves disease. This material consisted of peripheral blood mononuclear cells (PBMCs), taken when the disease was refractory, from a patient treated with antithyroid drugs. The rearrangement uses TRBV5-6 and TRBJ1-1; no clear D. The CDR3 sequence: CASSLDGGPEAFF. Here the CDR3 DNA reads TGTGCCAGCAGCTTGGACGGAGGGCCTGAAGCTTTCTTT.